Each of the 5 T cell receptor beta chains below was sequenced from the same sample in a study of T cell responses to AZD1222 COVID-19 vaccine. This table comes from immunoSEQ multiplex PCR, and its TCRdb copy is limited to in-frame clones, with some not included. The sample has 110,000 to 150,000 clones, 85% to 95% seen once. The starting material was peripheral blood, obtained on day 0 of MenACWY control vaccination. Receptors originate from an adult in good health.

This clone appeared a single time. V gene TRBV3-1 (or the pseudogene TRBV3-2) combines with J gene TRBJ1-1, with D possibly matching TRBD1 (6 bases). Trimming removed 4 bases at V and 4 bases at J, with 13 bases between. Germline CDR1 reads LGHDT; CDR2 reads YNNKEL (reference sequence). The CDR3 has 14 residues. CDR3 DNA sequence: TGTGCCAGCAGCCCTTTCGGACAGCGCACTGAAGCTTTCTTT. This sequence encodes CASSPFGQRTEAFF.

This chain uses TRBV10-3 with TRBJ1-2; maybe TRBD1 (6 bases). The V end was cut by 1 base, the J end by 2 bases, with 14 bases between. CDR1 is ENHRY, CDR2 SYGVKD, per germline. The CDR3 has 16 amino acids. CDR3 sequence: CAISEYRGGTNYGYTF. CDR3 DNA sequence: TGTGCCATCAGTGAGTACCGAGGGGGTACGAACTATGGCTACACCTTC.

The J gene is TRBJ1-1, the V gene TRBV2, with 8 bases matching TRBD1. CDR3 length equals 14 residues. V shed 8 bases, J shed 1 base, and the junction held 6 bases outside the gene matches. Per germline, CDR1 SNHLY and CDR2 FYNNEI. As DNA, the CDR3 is TGTGCCAGCCTCAGACAGGGGCCGAACACTGAAGCTTTCTTT. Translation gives CASLRQGPNTEAFF. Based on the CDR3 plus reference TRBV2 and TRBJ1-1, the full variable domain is EPEVTQTPSHQVTQMGQEVILRCVPISNHLYFYWYRQILGQKVEFLVSFYNNEISEKSEIFDDQFSVERPDGSNFTLKIRSTKLEDSAMYFCASLRQGPNTEAFFGQGTRLTVV.

The CDR3 bases are TGCGCCAGCAGCCAAGATTTAGCGGCACCGAGAAGGGGGAGCACTGAAGCTTTCTTT. Translating gives CASSQDLAAPRRGSTEAFF. This chain joins TRBV4-1 and TRBJ1-1; D is perhaps TRBD1 (6 bases). The germline V gene encodes CDR1 MGHRA and CDR2 YSYEKL. This CDR3 is built from 19 residues. V shed 0 bases and J shed 4 bases, with 24 bases lying between them.

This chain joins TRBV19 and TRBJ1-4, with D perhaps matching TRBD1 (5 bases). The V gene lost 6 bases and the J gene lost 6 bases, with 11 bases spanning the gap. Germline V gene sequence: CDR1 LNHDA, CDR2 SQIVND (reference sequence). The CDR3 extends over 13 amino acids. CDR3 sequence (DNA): TGTGCCAGTAGATACCGGGGGGATGAAAAACTGTTTTTT. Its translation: CASRYRGDEKLFF.